This T cell receptor beta chain derives from a study of T cell responses to AZD1222 COVID-19 vaccine. Sequencing used immunoSEQ multiplex PCR; TCRdb keeps in-frame clones, though not all of them. The sample holds 90,000 to 120,000 clones, 80% to 95% seen once. The CDR3 spans 14 residues. The germline gives CDR1 LNHDA, CDR2 SQIVND (reference sequence). Of note for this clone: The junction differs from germline at one of its ends, possibly a read error.

The receptor was isolated from an adult who received the AZD1222 COVID-19 vaccine. This chain links TRBV19 with TRBJ2-1, with TRBD2 identical over 11 bases. The sequences come from peripheral blood, collected 28 days after the second AZD1222 dose. This CDR3 is CASRIAGGLNEQFF. The CDR3 coding sequence is TGTGCCAGTAGGATAGCGGGGGGGCTCAATGAGCAGTTCTTC.